One and the same sample provided the 19 T cell receptor beta chains below, sequenced in a study of cytomegalovirus exposure and HLA in healthy donors. PCR employed 60 Vbeta and 13 Jbeta primers. Sequencing was performed with immunoSEQ multiplex PCR; in TCRdb, only in-frame clones are kept and a portion is missing. The sample consists of 150,000 to 200,000 clones, roughly four fifths of them appearing once. The sample was PBMCs. The source is a man in his fifties in good health and CMV-seropositive.

V gene TRBV30 combines with J gene TRBJ1-2; D is ambiguous. Per the germline V gene, CDR1 is GTSNPN and CDR2 is SVGIG (reference sequence). The V gene lost 1 base and the J gene lost 1 base, with 16 bases spanning the gap. The CDR3 consists of 16 residues. The CDR3 nucleotides are TGTGCCTGGAGTGCCCCGAGGGAGCTACTTAACTATGGCTACACCTTC. Its protein product is CAWSAPRELLNYGYTF.

The V call is TRBV28, the J call TRBJ2-7; 7 bases are a match to TRBD1. In germline, CDR1 is MDHEN, CDR2 SYDVKM. The CDR3 is 15 amino acids. V was pared by 6 bases and J by 1 base, with 9 bases of the junction left unmatched. The CDR3 bases are TGTGCCAGCAGAAAGATTACAGGGGATTCCTACGAGCAGTACTTC. Translated: CASRKITGDSYEQYF.

The chain carries TRBV11-3 and TRBJ2-3, with D unresolved. Germline CDR1 reads SGHNT; CDR2 reads YENEEA. This CDR3 is built from 13 residues. The ends were cut back, 0 bases at V and 6 bases at J, with 7 bases in the middle. CDR3 DNA sequence: TGTGCCAGCAGCTTAGAGGCCGGGGATACGCAGTATTTT. This encodes CASSLEAGDTQYF.

The chain links TRBV7-8 to TRBJ2-3; D gene ambiguous. This CDR3 is 14 amino acids long. Trimming took off 5 bases at V and 0 bases at J, with 9 bases between the two ends. CDR1 and CDR2 from the germline V gene are SGHVS and FQNEAQ. The CDR3 region has the DNA TGTGCCAGCAGCCCCCTTTCTAGCACAGATACGCAGTATTTT. Translation: CASSPLSSTDTQYF.

The chain employs TRBV7-2 and TRBJ1-4; D is unclear. From germline, CDR1 is SGHTA and CDR2 FQGNSA. V lost 1 base, J lost 7 bases, and 19 bases lay in between. There are 17 residues in the CDR3. CDR3: CASSLVGWQVSGEKLFF. CDR3 in DNA: TGTGCCAGCAGCTTAGTAGGCTGGCAGGTTAGTGGTGAAAAACTGTTTTTT.

V usage is TRBV5-8 and J usage is TRBJ2-7; D remains ambiguous. The germline V and J ends were trimmed by 6 bases and 2 bases, with 15 bases remaining between them. CDR1 is SGHTS and CDR2 is YDEGEE in the germline V gene. CDR3 size: 14 residues. Here the CDR3 DNA reads TGTGCCAGCACCTCCTTGGCCAGGACCTACGAGCAGTACTTC. It specifies CASTSLARTYEQYF.

This chain joins TRBV11-3 and TRBJ2-7; D perhaps matches TRBD2 (6 bases). Germline V CDR1 and CDR2: SGHNT, YENEEA. V was cut by 5 bases and J by 6 bases, with 17 bases left in between. The CDR3 length is 14 residues. CDR3 sequence reads: CASSPVSGAGEQYF. CDR3 bases: TGTGCCAGCAGCCCCGTTTCGGGAGCGGGCGAGCAGTACTTC.

V is TRBV19 and J is TRBJ2-7, with D maybe TRBD2 (5 bases). This CDR3 contains 16 residues. CDR1 is LNHDA and CDR2 is SQIVND in the germline V gene (reference sequence). Trimming took off 0 bases at V and 0 bases at J, with 12 bases between the two ends. In DNA, the CDR3 is TGTGCCAGTAGTATAGATACGCCTACTAGCTCCTACGAGCAGTACTTC. Amino acids: CASSIDTPTSSYEQYF.

This clone appeared a few times. This chain connects TRBV28 to TRBJ1-2; D gene uncertain. CDR3 length equals 13 residues. Germline values: CDR1 MDHEN, CDR2 SYDVKM. V was shortened by 3 bases and J by 8 bases, with 13 bases between the two germline ends. The CDR3 sequence is CASSLAPGVGYTF. Written as DNA, the CDR3 is TGTGCCAGCAGTTTGGCCCCCGGGGTCGGCTACACCTTC.

V usage is TRBV9 and J usage is TRBJ2-2; D gene uncertain. The CDR3 loop spans 18 amino acids. V lost 0 bases and J 5 bases, leaving 20 bases between the germline ends. CDR1 and CDR2 (germline): SGDLS, YYNGEE. CDR3 DNA sequence: TGTGCCAGCAGCGTAGCAACAGCTGGTTTCTTGGGTACCGGGGAGCTGTTTTTT. It is translated as CASSVATAGFLGTGELFF.

J is TRBJ1-1 and V is TRBV29-1; possible D gene TRBD1, 5 bases. Germline V gives CDR1 SQVTM, CDR2 ANQGSEA. V gave up 8 bases and J gave up 4 bases, with 20 bases separating them. The CDR3 has 14 amino acids. CDR3 nucleotides: TGCAGCCCCTTGCCCCCAGGGCGAACCACTGAAGCTTTCTTT. It encodes CSPLPPGRTTEAFF. The full variable domain, its missing parts supplied by reference TRBV29-1 and TRBJ1-1, is SAVISQKPSRDICQRGTSLTIQCQVDSQVTMMFWYRQQPGQSLTLIATANQGSEATYESGFVIDKFPISRPNLTFSTLTVSNMSPEDSSIYLCSPLPPGRTTEAFFGQGTRLTVV.

The chain carries TRBV7-9 and TRBJ2-1, with TRBD2 as a possible D gene (6 bases). CDR3 length: 16 amino acids. Germline assignment: CDR1 SEHNR and CDR2 FQNEAQ (reference sequence). Trimming removed 5 bases from V and 5 bases from J, with 19 bases in between. The CDR3 spells CASSPPWAGQHNEQFF. CDR3 nucleotide sequence: TGTGCCAGCAGCCCGCCTTGGGCGGGGCAACACAATGAGCAGTTCTTC.

The chain joins TRBV10-1 to TRBJ2-6; 8 bases are shared with TRBD2. This CDR3 contains 19 residues. Germline CDR1 and CDR2: WNHNN and SYGVQD (reference sequence). Trimming cost V 0 bases and J 0 bases; bases outside gene matches: 7. CDR3 coding DNA: TGCGCCAGCAGTGAGTCGGAAGCGGGGGCCCCCTCTGGGGCCAACGTCCTGACTTTC. Amino acid sequence: CASSESEAGAPSGANVLTF.

The CDR3 reads CASSLEDRVVYGYTF. The CDR3 bases are TGTGCCAGCAGCTTAGAGGACAGGGTAGTCTATGGCTACACCTTC. The V call is TRBV7-9, the J call TRBJ1-2; 8 nucleotides line up with TRBD1. The CDR3 totals 15 residues. Germline values: CDR1 SEHNR, CDR2 FQNEAQ (reference sequence). Losses at the gene ends were 1 base for V and 4 bases for J; bases not matched to a gene: 5.

The chain is built from TRBV28 and TRBJ2-7, with 7 bases fitting TRBD1. V gave up 6 bases and J gave up 2 bases; unmatched junction bases: 13. CDR1 and CDR2 (germline): MDHEN, SYDVKM. The CDR3 is 16 amino acids. CDR3 region: CASSGSSGTVTYEQYF. DNA for the CDR3: TGTGCCAGCAGCGGTAGCTCCGGGACAGTAACCTACGAGCAGTACTTC.

The V call is TRBV5-8, the J call TRBJ2-3; weak D call: TRBD2 (6 bases). CDR1 and CDR2 from the germline V gene are SGHTS and YDEGEE. V was clipped by 6 bases and J by 2 bases, with 13 bases between them. The CDR3 runs to 14 residues. Here the CDR3 DNA reads TGTGCCAGCACTTACGGCGGGGCCACAGATACGCAGTATTTT. It translates to CASTYGGATDTQYF.

This chain connects TRBV28 to TRBJ1-2, with D possibly matching TRBD1 (5 bases). The CDR3 is 14 residues long. The germline gives CDR1 MDHEN, CDR2 SYDVKM. Deletions cut 6 bases from V and 8 bases from J, with 19 bases between. This chain's CDR3 is CASRSLGGGRGYTF. The CDR3 nucleotides read TGTGCCAGCAGGTCCCTGGGGGGAGGTAGAGGCTACACCTTC.

This clone occurred once. The chain carries TRBV5-1 and TRBJ2-7; TRBD2 matches at 10 bases. This CDR3 is built from 14 residues. V gave up 7 bases and J gave up 0 bases; unmatched junction bases: 4. The germline gives CDR1 SGHRS, CDR2 YFSETQ. The CDR3 region is CASDPSGSSYEQYF. DNA of the CDR3: TGCGCCAGCGACCCTAGCGGGAGCTCCTACGAGCAGTACTTC.

V usage is TRBV7-2 and J usage is TRBJ1-1; a weak D match, TRBD1 (5 bases). This CDR3 region has 14 residues. The ends were cut back, 5 bases at V and 0 bases at J, with 10 bases in the middle. Germline lookup yields CDR1 SGHTA and CDR2 FQGNSA. The CDR3 protein is CASSRQTVNTEAFF. DNA of the CDR3: TGTGCCAGCAGCCGACAGACGGTGAACACTGAAGCTTTCTTT.